The rows below give T cell receptor beta chains drawn from one sample of a study of cytomegalovirus exposure and HLA in healthy donors. TCRdb's copy holds only in-frame clones and misses some; the assay was immunoSEQ multiplex PCR. The sample includes 100,000 to 120,000 clones, roughly 78% of them seen just once. Sample: PBMCs. The source is a woman aged 25 to 39 in good health and CMV-seronegative. Each CDR3 is given without its conserved first and last residue. Each record gives: CDR3 protein, D gene, V gene. The D gene is left open where the match is weak.

SVTGGSSYTGELF,TRBD1,TRBV29-1
ASSGQRVGVGETQY,.,TRBV9
ASSSVWTGGYEQY,TRBD1,TRBV7-8
ASSRTVAGELF,.,TRBV19
ASSFNQGYGYT,.,TRBV28
ASSFTSGIRYEQY,TRBD2,TRBV5-4
ASSFSGQGSQPQH,TRBD1,TRBV7-2
ASTSGTGYEQY,.,TRBV5-6
ASSQASTGQRSYEQY,TRBD1,TRBV4-1
ASMKDRDYWAF,TRBD1,TRBV6-1
ACAGQQNTEAF,TRBD1,TRBV27
ASSLGTGKIYEQF,TRBD1,TRBV11-3
SVRTSGTYEQY,TRBD2,TRBV29-1
ASSEVSWAFYEQY,.,TRBV6-1
ASSLSGDAYEQY,.,TRBV28
ASRPSGIMGFGELF,TRBD2,TRBV19
ASSYEGGPYEQY,TRBD2,TRBV6-5
ASSVLTYEQY,.,TRBV6-1
ASSAFGTGDEKLF,TRBD1,TRBV9
ASSLDWQKETQY,.,TRBV5-4
ASSQVSGTGERGYT,TRBD1,TRBV4-1
ASSASGVYEQY,TRBD2,TRBV7-7
ASRRGTTTGELF,.,TRBV6-5
ASSHGTGESSGANVLT,TRBD1,TRBV4-3
ASSQDSSTDTQY,.,TRBV5-1
ASSGGFPTTYEQY,.,TRBV6-7